Listed here are 21 T cell receptor beta chains from one sample, sequenced in a study of cytomegalovirus exposure and HLA in healthy donors. The primer mix had 60 Vbeta and 13 Jbeta primers. The repertoire was sequenced with immunoSEQ multiplex PCR; TCRdb's copy has only in-frame clones and lacks some. Of tens of thousands of clones detected, 82% appear once; the ten largest clones hold 2.5% to 3.5%. Sample: PBMCs. Every receptor here comes from a woman younger than 35 in good health and CMV-seronegative.

The chain is built from TRBV28 and TRBJ2-1, with 8 bases that match TRBD1. The CDR3 extends over 15 amino acids. Germline CDR1 MDHEN, CDR2 SYDVKM. V lost 3 bases and J lost 5; bases outside the gene matches: 6. CDR3 in DNA: TGTGCCAGCAGTTTGACAGGGGATATCAACAATGAGCAGTTCTTC. Translated, it gives CASSLTGDINNEQFF.

The chain recombines TRBV6-1 with TRBJ1-5; tentative D call: TRBD1 (6 bases). The CDR3 is made up of 14 amino acids. The V gene's germline CDR1 is MNHNS and CDR2 SASEGT. Trimming took off 1 base at V and 7 bases at J, with 11 bases between the two ends. This CDR3 is CASSEEMGAQPQHF. The DNA of the CDR3 is TGTGCCAGCAGTGAAGAGATGGGGGCACAGCCCCAGCATTTT.

The rearrangement links TRBV30 to TRBJ2-2, with 7 bases matching TRBD1. V dropped 0 bases and J dropped 9; count of bases not matched to a gene: 1. This CDR3 has 12 residues. Germline assignment: CDR1 GTSNPN and CDR2 SVGIG (reference sequence). The CDR3 sequence is CAWSVQGRELFF. The CDR3 DNA is TGTGCCTGGAGTGTACAGGGGCGGGAGCTGTTTTTT.

This clone was found a few times. The V and J genes are TRBV28 and TRBJ2-3; the D gene is possibly TRBD2 (5 bases). Trimming took off 5 bases at V and 2 bases at J, with 11 bases between the two ends. Germline assignment: CDR1 MDHEN and CDR2 SYDVKM. The CDR3 has 14 residues. CDR3 in amino acids: CASSIGLITDTQYF. The CDR3 nucleotides read TGTGCCAGCAGTATAGGACTGATCACAGATACGCAGTATTTT.

The chain is built from TRBV30 and TRBJ2-5, with 9 bases fitting TRBD2. The CDR3 contains 16 residues. J lost 5 bases, V lost 3 bases, and 13 bases had no gene match. Germline V gives CDR1 GTSNPN, CDR2 SVGIG (reference sequence). The CDR3 sequence is CAWRPSPLAGKETQYF. CDR3 nucleotide sequence: TGTGCCTGGAGGCCTTCCCCTCTAGCGGGAAAGGAGACCCAGTACTTC.

This chain connects TRBV7-9 to TRBJ1-1; D is ambiguous. Trimming shortened V by 1 base and J by 7 bases, and 10 bases separated the two germline ends. Germline CDR1 reads SEHNR; CDR2 reads FQNEAQ (reference sequence). The CDR3 has 13 amino acids. The CDR3 is CASSLVESSEAFF. Written as DNA, the CDR3 is TGTGCCAGCAGCTTAGTAGAATCGAGTGAAGCTTTCTTT.

As regards this clone: Because the CDR3 is missing its conserved closing phenylalanine or tryptophan, this is likely a read error. For the CDR3, the DNA is TGTGCCAGTCGAAACAGGGGGATCAATCAGCCCCAGCATCTC. It codes for CASRNRGINQPQHL. The chain links TRBV2 to TRBJ1-5; TRBD1 matches at 8 bases. The CDR3 extends over 14 amino acids. The V segment lost 9 bases and the J segment 3 bases; nucleotides outside the gene matches: 7. CDR1 and CDR2 from the germline V gene are SNHLY and FYNNEI.

This clone has a single count. V is TRBV7-3 and J is TRBJ2-7, with D perhaps matching TRBD1 (7 bases). V lost 4 bases to trimming and J lost 3 bases, with 16 bases between them. Germline V gene data show CDR1 as SGHTA and CDR2 as FQGTGA. The CDR3 contains 15 residues. This CDR3 reads CASSWGSGGHYEQYF. Written as DNA, the CDR3 is TGTGCCAGCAGCTGGGGGTCAGGGGGGCACTACGAGCAGTACTTC.

This clone was detected only a few times. V usage is TRBV30 and J usage is TRBJ2-5; perhaps TRBD1 as D (5 bases). Germline lookup yields CDR1 GTSNPN and CDR2 SVGIG (reference sequence). This CDR3 has 14 residues. The V gene lost 1 base and the J gene lost 2 bases, with 11 bases spanning the gap. The CDR3 nucleotides read TGTGCCTGGAGTGAGGGGCAGCCTCAAGAGACCCAGTACTTC. It yields the protein CAWSEGQPQETQYF.

Only one count was recorded for this clone. The V and J genes are TRBV30 and TRBJ1-2; no reliable D call. Germline assignment: CDR1 GTSNPN and CDR2 SVGIG (reference sequence). V was clipped by 0 bases and J by 4 bases, with 9 bases between them. The length of the CDR3 is 13 residues. CDR3 coding DNA: TGTGCCTGGAGTGTAGGTCAGGCCTATGGCTACACCTTC. Translating gives CAWSVGQAYGYTF.

The rearrangement uses TRBV5-1 and TRBJ1-6; 7 bases match TRBD1. The V gene's germline CDR1 is SGHRS and CDR2 YFSETQ. CDR3 length equals 16 residues. Trimming at V came to 4 bases and at J to 7 bases, leaving 11 bases not matched to a gene. CDR3 in amino acids: CASSPSQGTENSPLHF. CDR3 bases: TGCGCCAGCAGCCCATCACAGGGGACGGAGAATTCACCCCTCCACTTT.

This chain links TRBV7-2 with TRBJ2-2, with 7 bases matching TRBD1. Germline CDR1 is SGHTA and CDR2 is FQGNSA. The CDR3 is made up of 17 amino acids. V shed 2 bases and J 3 bases; nucleotides not matched to a gene: 9. Here the CDR3 reads CASSLFPRTGDTGELFF. DNA of the CDR3: TGTGCCAGCAGCTTATTTCCCCGGACAGGAGACACCGGGGAGCTGTTTTTT.

The chain carries TRBV18 and TRBJ2-7; 11 bases map to TRBD1. Per the germline V gene, CDR1 is KGHSH and CDR2 is LQKENI. The CDR3 has 15 amino acids. V gave up 3 bases and J gave up 0 bases; unmatched junction bases: 1. The chain's CDR3 is CASSPGTGGSYEQYF. The CDR3 DNA follows: TGTGCCAGCTCACCCGGGACAGGGGGCTCCTACGAGCAGTACTTC.

The CDR3 spells CASNAGTGQNIQYF. The CDR3 DNA is TGTGCCAGCAACGCGGGGACAGGTCAAAACATTCAGTACTTC. The V call is TRBV6-1, the J call TRBJ2-4; 8 nucleotides align to TRBD1. After removal of 7 bases from V and 5 bases from J, the junction contained 7 bases not matched to a gene. CDR1 is MNHNS and CDR2 is SASEGT in the germline V gene. The CDR3 loop spans 14 amino acids.

V and J are TRBV12-2 and TRBJ2-5; the table's D call of TRBD1 was not tested on the DNA. The J call may be mistaken, given a closer DNA end match to TRBJ2-7. TRBV12-2 is deemed a pseudogene. The CDR3 contains 18 residues. The CDR3 loop reads CASRLEPHRQGACYEQYF. The CDR3 nucleotides read TGTGCAAGTCGCTTAGAGCCCCACCGACAGGGGGCTTGTTACGAGCAGTACTTC.

Concerning this clone: A read error may account for a junction end that differs from germline. The DNA of the CDR3 is TGTGCCAGCAGTTTCCGGTGGGCAGGAAATTCAAACAGTGAAGCTTTCTTT. This sequence encodes CASSFRWAGNSNSEAFF. The rearrangement joins TRBV28 to TRBJ1-1; D gene ambiguous. This CDR3 has 17 residues. Looked up from germline, CDR1 is MDHEN and CDR2 is SYDVKM.

The CDR3 protein is CASRPTSGFLNSPLHF. The CDR3 bases are TGTGCCAGCAGACCAACTTCAGGGTTTTTGAATTCACCCCTCCACTTT. The V call is TRBV28, the J call TRBJ1-6; maybe TRBD1 (5 bases). The CDR3 is 16 residues long. With 6 bases removed from V and 7 bases from J, the gap between germline ends came to 19 bases. Germline CDR1 is MDHEN and CDR2 is SYDVKM. Drawing the rest from reference TRBV28 and TRBJ1-6, the complete variable domain is DVKVTQSSRYLVKRTGEKVFLECVQDMDHENMFWYRQDPGLGLRLIYFSYDVKMKEKGDIPEGYSVSREKKERFSLILESASTNQTSMYLCASRPTSGFLNSPLHFGNGTRLTVT.

The chain carries TRBV5-1 and TRBJ2-1; the match to TRBD1 covers 10 bases. Per germline, CDR1 SGHRS and CDR2 YFSETQ. The V segment lost 4 bases and the J segment 6 bases; nucleotides outside the gene matches: 10. The CDR3 runs to 16 residues. The CDR3 DNA reads as TGCGCCAGCAGCCCTCTTGGACAGGGGGAGGGCAATGAGCAGTTCTTC. It specifies CASSPLGQGEGNEQFF.

V is TRBV4-1 and J is TRBJ2-7; maybe TRBD1 (5 bases). Germline lookup yields CDR1 MGHRA and CDR2 YSYEKL. This CDR3 region has 15 residues. V was clipped by 3 bases and J by 3 bases, with 15 bases between them. This chain's CDR3 is CASSQVAAGLYEQYF. CDR3 nucleotides: TGCGCCAGCAGCCAGGTCGCGGCAGGGCTCTACGAGCAGTACTTC.

CDR3 coding DNA: TGTGCCAGCAGCTTACAAACAGGGGGTGAAAAACTGTTTTTT. Amino acids: CASSLQTGGEKLFF. This chain links TRBV11-2 with TRBJ1-4; the match to TRBD1 covers 8 bases. The CDR3 consists of 14 residues. V was clipped by 2 bases and J by 7 bases; unmatched bases: 3. Germline CDR1 reads SGHAT; CDR2 reads FQNNGV.

The V gene is TRBV5-1, the J gene TRBJ1-3; 7 bases agree with TRBD1. Trimming took 4 bases from V and 0 from J; bases not matched to a gene: 4. The CDR3 is 15 amino acids. Germline V gene data show CDR1 as SGHRS and CDR2 as YFSETQ. The CDR3 here is CASSQGGLSGNTIYF. CDR3 DNA sequence: TGCGCCAGCAGCCAGGGGGGACTCTCTGGAAACACCATATATTTT.